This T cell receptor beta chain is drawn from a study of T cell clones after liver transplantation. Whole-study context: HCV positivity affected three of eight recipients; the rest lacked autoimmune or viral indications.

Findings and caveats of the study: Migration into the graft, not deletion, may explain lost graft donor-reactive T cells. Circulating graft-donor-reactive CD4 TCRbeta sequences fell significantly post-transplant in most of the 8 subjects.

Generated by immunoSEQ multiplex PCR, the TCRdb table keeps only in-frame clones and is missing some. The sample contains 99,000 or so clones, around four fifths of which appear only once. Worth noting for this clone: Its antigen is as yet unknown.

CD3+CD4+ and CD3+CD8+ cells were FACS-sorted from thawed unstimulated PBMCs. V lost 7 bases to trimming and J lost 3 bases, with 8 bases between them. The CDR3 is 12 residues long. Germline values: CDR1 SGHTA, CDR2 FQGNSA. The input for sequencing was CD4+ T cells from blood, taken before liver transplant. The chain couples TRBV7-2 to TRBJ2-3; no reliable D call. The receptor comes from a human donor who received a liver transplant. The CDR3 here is CASTGPTDTQYF. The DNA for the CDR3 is TGTGCCAGCACGGGCCCGACAGATACGCAGTATTTT. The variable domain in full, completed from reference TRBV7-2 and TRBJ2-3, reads GAGVSQSPSNKVTEKGKDVELRCDPISGHTALYWYRQSLGQGLEFLIYFQGNSAPDKSGLPSDRFSAERTGGSVSTLTIQRTQQEDSAVYLCASTGPTDTQYFGPGTRLTVL.